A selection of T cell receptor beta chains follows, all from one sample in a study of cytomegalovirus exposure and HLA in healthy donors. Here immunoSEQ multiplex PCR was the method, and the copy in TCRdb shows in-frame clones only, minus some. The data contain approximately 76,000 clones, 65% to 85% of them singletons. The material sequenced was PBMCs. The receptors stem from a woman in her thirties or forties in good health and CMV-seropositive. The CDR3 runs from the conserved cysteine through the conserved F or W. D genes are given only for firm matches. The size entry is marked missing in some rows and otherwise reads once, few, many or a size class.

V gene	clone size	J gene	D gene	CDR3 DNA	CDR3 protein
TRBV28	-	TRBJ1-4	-	TGTGCCAGCAGTCAATCGACGGAGCCTAATGAAAAACTGTTTTTT	CASSQSTEPNEKLFF
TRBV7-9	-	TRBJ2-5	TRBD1	TGTGCCAGCAGCTTAGGGGACAGGGAACGAGAGACCCAGTACTTC	CASSLGDRERETQYF
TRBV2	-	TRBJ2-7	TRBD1	TGTGCCAACCGACAGGGGGCGGGTTACGAGCAGTACTTC	CANRQGAGYEQYF
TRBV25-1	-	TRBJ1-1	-	TGTGCCAGCAGTGAAAACTCAAACAGACTAGGCACTGAAGCTTTCTTT	CASSENSNRLGTEAFF
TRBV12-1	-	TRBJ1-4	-	TGTGCCAGCAGCTTCTGGGGACAGAGTAATGAAAAACTGTTTTTT	CASSFWGQSNEKLFF
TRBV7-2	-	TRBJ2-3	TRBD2	TGTGCCAGCAGCTCGCTAGCGGGTCTCGATACGCAGTATTTT	CASSSLAGLDTQYF
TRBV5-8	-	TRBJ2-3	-	TGTGCCAGCAGCTTCCTACTATACAGCACAGATACGCAGTATTTT	CASSFLLYSTDTQYF
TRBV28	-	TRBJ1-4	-	TGTGCCAGCAGTTCCCCAGAGGAGACTAATGAAAAACTGTTTTTT	CASSSPEETNEKLFF
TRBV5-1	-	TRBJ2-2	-	TGCGCCAGCAGCGGTACAGAGAAGAACACCGGGGAGCTGTTTTTT	CASSGTEKNTGELFF
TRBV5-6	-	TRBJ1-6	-	TGTGCCAGCAGCTTCCGGGACAAACAATCTTATAATTCACCCCTCCACTTT	CASSFRDKQSYNSPLHF
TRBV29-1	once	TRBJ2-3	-	TGCAGCCTCCTTGAGGGCACAGATACGCAGTATTTT	CSLLEGTDTQYF
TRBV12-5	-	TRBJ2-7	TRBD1	TGTGCTAGTGGCCCTCCGGACAGGGATTACGAGCAGTACTTC	CASGPPDRDYEQYF
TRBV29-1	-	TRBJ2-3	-	TGCAGCGGGCGGGGGCTCAATACGCAGTATTTT	CSGRGLNTQYF
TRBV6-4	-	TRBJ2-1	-	TGTGCCAGCAGTGAGGGGGGGGCCTCCTACAATGAGCAGTTCTTC	CASSEGGASYNEQFF
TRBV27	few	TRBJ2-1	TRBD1	TGTGCCAGCAGTTCGGGACAGATATACAATGAGCAGTTCTTC	CASSSGQIYNEQFF